This T cell receptor (beta chain) was profiled in a study of shared clonotypes between healthy human individuals. The overall study: CD4 naive and CD4 memory each took three plates per donor, while CD8 naive took two and CD8 memory one.

This table comes from immunoSEQ multiplex PCR, and its TCRdb copy is limited to in-frame clones, with some not included. The table lists around 2,000,000 clones, approximately 94% of them singletons. Regarding the study as a whole: Larger richness was generally estimated for naive than memory subsets. Donors were few, which limited the genetic and exposure-history diversity represented.

Naive CD8 cells lacked CD45RO, underwent positive selection for CCR7 and left out terminally differentiated effector memory CD45RA+ cells. V lost 4 bases and J 0 bases, leaving 11 bases between the germline ends. The CDR3 consists of 15 residues. Per the germline V gene, CDR1 is SGDLS and CDR2 is YYNGEE. Regarding this clone: Its antigen remains unidentified.

The gene calls are TRBV9 and TRBJ2-1; no clear D. The sample was naive CD8+ T cells sorted from blood. The receptor was isolated from a man aged 18 to 30 in good health. The CDR3 region has the DNA TGTGCCAGCAGCCCCCACACCGGCTCCTACAATGAGCAGTTCTTC. Amino acid sequence: CASSPHTGSYNEQFF.